The 26 T cell receptor beta chains given below trace back to one sample, sequenced in a study of blood T cell repertoires in COVID-19. Libraries were prepared by immunoSEQ multiplex PCR; TCRdb keeps only in-frame clonotypes and omits some of them. This table has about half a million clones, roughly nine tenths appearing once. The sample was peripheral blood. All receptors derive from a man between 18 and 29 years old with COVID-19, enrolled during active disease.

V is TRBV28 and J is TRBJ1-1, with D unclear. The V end lost 10 bases, the J end lost 0 bases, and 9 bases lay between the germline ends. CDR3 length: 12 residues. Germline lookup yields CDR1 MDHEN and CDR2 SYDVKM. The CDR3 DNA reads TGTGCCATCCGAGGTATGAACACTGAAGCTTTCTTT. Translating it yields CAIRGMNTEAFF.

The chain recombines TRBV28 with TRBJ2-3; tentatively, D is TRBD1 (6 bases). The germline V gene encodes CDR1 MDHEN and CDR2 SYDVKM. The CDR3 consists of 13 residues. V lost 6 bases and J 10 bases, leaving 17 bases between the germline ends. This CDR3 reads CASSPGRGRSQYF. The CDR3 DNA reads TGTGCCAGCAGCCCAGGCAGGGGCCGGTCGCAGTATTTT.

The table lists this clone with a count of one. The rearrangement links TRBV5-1 to TRBJ2-3; D perhaps matches TRBD1 (5 bases). There are 15 residues in the CDR3. The germline CDR1 and CDR2 sequences are SGHRS and YFSETQ. Trimming removed 0 bases at V and 3 bases at J, with 11 bases between. The CDR3 DNA follows: TGCGCCAGCAGCTTGGGGTCCCAGGGAACAGATACGCAGTATTTT. Protein: CASSLGSQGTDTQYF.

The chain combines TRBV7-9 with TRBJ2-1, with TRBD1 matching over 7 bases. Per the germline V gene, CDR1 is SEHNR and CDR2 is FQNEAQ (reference sequence). This CDR3 is built from 14 residues. The V and J ends lost 1 base and 5 bases, in that order; junction bases with no gene match: 2. The CDR3 DNA reads TGTGCCAGCAGCTTAGGTGGGACAGACAATGAGCAGTTCTTC. Translating it yields CASSLGGTDNEQFF. Together with reference TRBV7-9 and TRBJ2-1, the CDR3 gives the full variable domain: DTGVSQNPRHKITKRGQNVTFRCDPISEHNRLYWYRQTLGQGPEFLTYFQNEAQLEKSRLLSDRFSAERPKGSFSTLEIQRTEQGDSAMYLCASSLGGTDNEQFFGPGTRLTVL.

The rearrangement uses TRBV19 and TRBJ2-1, with 11 bases lining up with TRBD2. The J segment lost 4 bases and the V segment lost 7 bases, leaving 12 bases of the junction unmatched. The CDR3 runs 17 residues. CDR1 is LNHDA, CDR2 SQIVND, per germline (reference sequence). DNA for the CDR3: TGTGCCAGTAATCGTGGCGTAGCGGGAGGGCCGTACAATGAGCAGTTCTTC. Translation gives CASNRGVAGGPYNEQFF.

This rearrangement joins TRBV24-1 to TRBJ1-3; 7 nucleotides match TRBD1. CDR3 length: 14 residues. Germline assignment: CDR1 KGHDR and CDR2 SFDVKD. V lost 9 bases and J lost 2; bases outside the gene matches: 6. The CDR3 reads CATERGRTGNTIYF. The CDR3 DNA follows: TGTGCCACCGAGAGGGGGCGGACTGGAAACACCATATATTTT.

The J gene is TRBJ2-1, the V gene TRBV6-1; possibly TRBD2 for D (6 bases). Germline CDR1 reads MNHNS; CDR2 reads SASEGT. The CDR3 covers 12 residues. V was pared by 2 bases and J by 9 bases, with 8 bases between. DNA of the CDR3: TGTGCCAGCAGTGAATTGCGGGGTGAGCAGTTCTTC. Encoded protein: CASSELRGEQFF.

This clone occurred once. V gene TRBV2 combines with J gene TRBJ2-7; D gene uncertain. CDR3 length: 12 amino acids. V was clipped by 2 bases and J by 3 bases, with 5 bases between them. Germline V gene data show CDR1 as SNHLY and CDR2 as FYNNEI. The CDR3 reads CASSEISYEQYF. The CDR3 DNA reads TGTGCCAGCAGTGAAATTAGCTACGAGCAGTACTTC.

The genes are TRBV7-6 and TRBJ2-1, with unresolved D. Trimming removed 5 bases at V and 5 bases at J, with 7 bases between. Germline-derived CDR1 and CDR2 are SGHVS and FNYEAQ. This CDR3 spans 12 amino acids. The CDR3 DNA reads as TGTGCCAGCAGCCCATTTGACAATGAGCAGTTCTTC. Translating gives CASSPFDNEQFF.

CDR3 protein: CASSLGQGPNNEQFF. CDR3 coding DNA: TGTGCCAGCAGCTTAGGACAGGGGCCTAACAATGAGCAGTTCTTC. The chain joins TRBV11-3 to TRBJ2-1, with TRBD1 matching 8 bases. Germline V gives CDR1 SGHNT, CDR2 YENEEA. The CDR3 covers 15 residues. V shed 1 base and J 5 bases; nucleotides not matched to a gene: 4.

This clone was counted a single time. V gene TRBV14 combines with J gene TRBJ1-2; 11 nucleotides line up with TRBD1. The germline V gene has CDR1 SGHDN and CDR2 FVKESK. J was trimmed by 8 bases and V by 2 bases; bases with no gene match: 7. The CDR3 covers 15 residues. CDR3 coding DNA: TGTGCCAGCAGCCAAACACGGACAGGGGGCCGAGGCTACACCTTC. Translation gives CASSQTRTGGRGYTF.

V is TRBV7-9 and J is TRBJ2-2, with D unclear. V dropped 2 bases and J dropped 0 bases, with 4 bases sitting between them. The CDR3 runs 14 residues. Germline-derived CDR1 and CDR2 are SEHNR and FQNEAQ (reference sequence). The CDR3 loop reads CASSLLTNTGELFF. In DNA, the CDR3 is TGTGCCAGCAGCTTACTAACGAACACCGGGGAGCTGTTTTTT.

The J gene is TRBJ2-3, the V gene TRBV7-9; 13 bases align to TRBD2. Per germline, CDR1 SEHNR and CDR2 FQNEAQ (reference sequence). The V gene end was trimmed by 4 bases and the J gene end by 5 bases; junction bases not matched to a gene: 9. The CDR3 consists of 17 residues. Here the CDR3 reads CASSSILAGGLRDTQYF. The DNA for the CDR3 is TGTGCCAGCAGCTCCATACTAGCGGGAGGGCTGAGAGATACGCAGTATTTT.

V gene TRBV5-8 combines with J gene TRBJ2-7; D not certain. CDR1 is SGHTS, CDR2 YDEGEE, per germline. This CDR3 is 11 amino acids long. V lost 4 bases to trimming and J lost 5 bases, with 7 bases between them. The CDR3 spells CASSQGDEQYF. The CDR3 nucleotides are TGTGCCAGCAGCCAAGGAGACGAGCAGTACTTC.

V is TRBV19 and J is TRBJ1-1; 7 nucleotides line up with TRBD1. The V gene's germline CDR1 is LNHDA and CDR2 SQIVND (reference sequence). The CDR3 loop spans 15 amino acids. V shed 3 bases and J 2 bases; nucleotides not matched to a gene: 6. CDR3 sequence: CASSIGQVINTEAFF. In DNA, the CDR3 is TGTGCCAGTAGTATCGGACAGGTTATCAACACTGAAGCTTTCTTT.

This chain joins TRBV6-5 and TRBJ2-3; 10 bases are a match to TRBD2. V shed 2 bases, J shed 1 base, and the junction held 0 bases outside the gene matches. CDR1 is MNHEY, CDR2 SVGAGI, per germline. This CDR3 contains 15 residues. CDR3 sequence (DNA): TGTGCCAGCAGTTACGGGACTAGCGGCACAGATACGCAGTATTTT. This sequence encodes CASSYGTSGTDTQYF.

The V and J genes are TRBV6-1 and TRBJ1-2; no clear D. V was pared by 3 bases and J by 8 bases, with 10 bases between. The CDR3 runs 12 residues. Germline V gene lookup returns CDR1 MNHNS and CDR2 SASEGT. The CDR3 sequence: CASSEQAEGYTF. The CDR3 nucleotides read TGTGCCAGCAGTGAGCAGGCAGAAGGCTACACCTTC.

This clone was counted a few times. V is TRBV7-2 and J is TRBJ2-3, with a tentative D call TRBD1 (7 bases). With 7 bases removed from V and 0 bases from J, the gap between germline ends came to 20 bases. The CDR3 length is 17 residues. CDR1 is SGHTA, CDR2 FQGNSA, per germline. CDR3 sequence (DNA): TGTGCCAGCAAAGGGGGGACAGTTACAGCTAGCACAGATACGCAGTATTTT. Its translation is CASKGGTVTASTDTQYF.

The chain links TRBV6-5 to TRBJ2-5; a possible D gene is TRBD2 (5 bases). Germline V gene sequence: CDR1 MNHEY, CDR2 SVGAGI. Trimming pared 0 bases from V and 4 bases from J, leaving 15 bases between. The CDR3 runs 16 residues. The CDR3 region has the DNA TGTGCCAGCAGTTACTCGACCCCCAGGACTTCAGAGACCCAGTACTTC. Translation: CASSYSTPRTSETQYF.

The J gene is TRBJ1-2, the V gene TRBV29-1; tentatively, D is TRBD1 (6 bases). The germline V and J ends were trimmed by 7 bases and 6 bases, with 18 bases remaining between them. There are 13 residues in the CDR3. Per the germline V gene, CDR1 is SQVTM and CDR2 is ANQGSEA. The CDR3 here is CSEKGGGSDGYTF. The CDR3 nucleotides read TGCAGCGAAAAGGGAGGGGGAAGCGATGGCTACACCTTC.

V gene TRBV7-3 combines with J gene TRBJ2-2; D might be TRBD2 (6 bases). Trimming pared 3 bases from V and 7 bases from J, leaving 18 bases between. The CDR3 sequence is 16 residues long. In germline, CDR1 is SGHTA, CDR2 FQGTGA. The CDR3 sequence: CASSFLRREQSGELFF. Here the CDR3 DNA reads TGTGCCAGCAGCTTCTTACGTCGGGAGCAGAGCGGGGAGCTGTTTTTT.

This rearrangement joins TRBV10-3 to TRBJ1-6; D remains unclear. CDR3 length: 17 residues. With 5 bases removed from V and 0 bases from J, the gap between germline ends came to 14 bases. Germline V gene data show CDR1 as ENHRY and CDR2 as SYGVKD. The CDR3 coding sequence is TGTGCCATCAGTCTGGCACCAGTCAGCTCCTATAATTCACCCCTCCACTTT. Translation gives CAISLAPVSSYNSPLHF.

The chain carries TRBV2 and TRBJ1-5; TRBD1 aligns across 7 bases. This CDR3 contains 14 residues. The germline V gene encodes CDR1 SNHLY and CDR2 FYNNEI. Losses at the gene ends were 6 bases for V and 6 bases for J; bases not matched to a gene: 8. CDR3 in amino acids: CASSQDREVQPQHF. CDR3 nucleotide sequence: TGTGCCAGCAGCCAAGACAGGGAGGTTCAGCCCCAGCATTTT.

This clone was detected once. The rearrangement uses TRBV12-3 or TRBV12-4 and TRBJ2-5; D perhaps matches TRBD2 (7 bases). The CDR3 has 13 residues. Trimming pared 6 bases from V and 6 bases from J, leaving 14 bases between. The CDR3 loop is CASRPLGGQTQYF. In DNA, the CDR3 is TGTGCCAGCAGGCCACTGGGGGGGCAGACCCAGTACTTC.

The rearrangement uses TRBV5-1 and TRBJ2-1, with D possibly being TRBD1 (6 bases). V was pared by 4 bases and J by 5 bases, with 10 bases between. This CDR3 region has 13 residues. Germline values: CDR1 SGHRS, CDR2 YFSETQ. CDR3 DNA: TGCGCCAGCAGCAGCCGGACAGACAATGAGCAGTTCTTC. This gives the protein CASSSRTDNEQFF.

V usage is TRBV6-5 and J usage is TRBJ2-7; TRBD1 aligns across 7 bases. Germline V CDR1 and CDR2: MNHEY, SVGAGI. The ends lost 5 bases at V and 2 bases at J; junction bases unmatched: 9. The CDR3 totals 15 residues. DNA for the CDR3: TGTGCCAGCAGTCATACCGGGACAGAGCCCTACGAGCAGTACTTC. Encoded protein: CASSHTGTEPYEQYF.